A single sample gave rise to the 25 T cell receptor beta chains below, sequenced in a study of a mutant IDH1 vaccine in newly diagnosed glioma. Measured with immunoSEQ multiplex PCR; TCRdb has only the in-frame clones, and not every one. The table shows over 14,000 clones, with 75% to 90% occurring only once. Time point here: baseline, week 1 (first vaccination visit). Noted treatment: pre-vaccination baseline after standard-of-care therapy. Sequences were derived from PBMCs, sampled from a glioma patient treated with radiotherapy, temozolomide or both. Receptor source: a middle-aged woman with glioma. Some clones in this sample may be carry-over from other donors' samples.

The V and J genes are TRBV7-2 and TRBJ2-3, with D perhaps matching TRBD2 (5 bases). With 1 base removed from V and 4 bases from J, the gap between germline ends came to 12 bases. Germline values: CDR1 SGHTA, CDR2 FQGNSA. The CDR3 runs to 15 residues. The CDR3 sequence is CASSLVTLGADTQYF. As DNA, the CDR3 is TGTGCCAGCAGCTTAGTCACCCTGGGAGCAGATACGCAGTATTTT.

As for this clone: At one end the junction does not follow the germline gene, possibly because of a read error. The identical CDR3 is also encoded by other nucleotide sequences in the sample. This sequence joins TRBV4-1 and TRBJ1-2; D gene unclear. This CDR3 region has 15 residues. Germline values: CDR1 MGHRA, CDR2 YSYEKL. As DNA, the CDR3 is TGTGCCAGCAGCCCCGAGGTACCGGGGAACTATGGCTACACCTTC. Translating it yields CASSPEVPGNYGYTF.

The CDR3 region is CASRGTRLQETQYF. The CDR3 DNA reads as TGTGCCAGCAGGGGTACTAGACTCCAAGAGACCCAGTACTTC. The V and J genes are TRBV2 and TRBJ2-5, with D possibly TRBD2 on 5 matching bases. Germline V gene data show CDR1 as SNHLY and CDR2 as FYNNEI. The CDR3 loop spans 14 amino acids. V lost 6 bases and J 1 base, leaving 12 bases between the germline ends.

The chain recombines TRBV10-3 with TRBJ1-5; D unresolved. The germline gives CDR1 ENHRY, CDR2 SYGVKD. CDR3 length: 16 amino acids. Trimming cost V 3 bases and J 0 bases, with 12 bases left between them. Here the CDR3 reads CAISEDGVYSNQPQHF. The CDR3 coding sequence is TGTGCCATCAGTGAAGACGGAGTGTATAGCAATCAGCCCCAGCATTTT.

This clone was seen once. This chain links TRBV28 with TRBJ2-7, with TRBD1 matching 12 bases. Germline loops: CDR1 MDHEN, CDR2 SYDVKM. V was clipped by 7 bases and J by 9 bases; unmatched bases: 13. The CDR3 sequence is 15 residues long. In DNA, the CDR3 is TGTGCCAGCACCCTAGGGGGGACAGGGGGCTGGGGGCAGTACTTC. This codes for CASTLGGTGGWGQYF.

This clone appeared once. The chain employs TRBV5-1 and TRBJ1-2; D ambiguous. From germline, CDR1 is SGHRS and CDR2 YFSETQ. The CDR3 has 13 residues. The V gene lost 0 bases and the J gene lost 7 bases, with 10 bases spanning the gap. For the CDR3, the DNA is TGCGCCAGCAGCTTGGACGATTCGGGTGGCTACACCTTC. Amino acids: CASSLDDSGGYTF.

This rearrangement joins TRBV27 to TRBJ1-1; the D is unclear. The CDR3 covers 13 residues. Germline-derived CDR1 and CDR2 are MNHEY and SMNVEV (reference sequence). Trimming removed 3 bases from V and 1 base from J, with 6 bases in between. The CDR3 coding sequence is TGTGCCAGCAGTTTGGTCAGGAACACTGAAGCTTTCTTT. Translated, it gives CASSLVRNTEAFF.

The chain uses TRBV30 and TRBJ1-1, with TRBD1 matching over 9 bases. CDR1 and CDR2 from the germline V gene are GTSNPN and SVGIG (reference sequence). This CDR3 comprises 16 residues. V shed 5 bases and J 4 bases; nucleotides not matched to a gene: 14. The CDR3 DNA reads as TGTGCCTGGGGACCTTGGGGACAGGGAATACGCACTGAAGCTTTCTTT. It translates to CAWGPWGQGIRTEAFF.

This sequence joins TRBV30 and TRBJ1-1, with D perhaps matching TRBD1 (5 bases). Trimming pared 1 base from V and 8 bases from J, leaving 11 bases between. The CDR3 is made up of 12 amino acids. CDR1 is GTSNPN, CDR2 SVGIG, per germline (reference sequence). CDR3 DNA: TGTGCCTGGAGTGGACCGGGGGTAGAAGCTTTCTTT. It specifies CAWSGPGVEAFF.

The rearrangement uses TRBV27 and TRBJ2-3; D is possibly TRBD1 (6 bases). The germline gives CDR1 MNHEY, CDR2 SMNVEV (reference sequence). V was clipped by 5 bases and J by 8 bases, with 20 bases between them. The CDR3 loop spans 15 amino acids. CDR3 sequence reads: CASSASGSGAVTQYF. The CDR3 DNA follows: TGTGCCAGCAGTGCGTCGGGGTCAGGGGCTGTTACGCAGTATTTT.

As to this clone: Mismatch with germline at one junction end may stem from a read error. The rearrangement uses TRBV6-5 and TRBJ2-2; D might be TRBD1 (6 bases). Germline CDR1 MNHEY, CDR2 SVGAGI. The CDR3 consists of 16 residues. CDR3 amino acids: CASSYSYRAKTGELFF. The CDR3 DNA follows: TGTGCCAGCAGTTACTCCTACAGGGCGAAAACCGGGGAGCTGTTTTTT.

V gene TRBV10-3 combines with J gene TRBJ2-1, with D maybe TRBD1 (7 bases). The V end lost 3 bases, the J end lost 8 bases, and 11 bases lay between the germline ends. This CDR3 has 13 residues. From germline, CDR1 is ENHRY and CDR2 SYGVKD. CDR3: CAISDRGEDEQFF. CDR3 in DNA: TGTGCCATCAGTGACAGGGGGGAGGATGAGCAGTTCTTC.

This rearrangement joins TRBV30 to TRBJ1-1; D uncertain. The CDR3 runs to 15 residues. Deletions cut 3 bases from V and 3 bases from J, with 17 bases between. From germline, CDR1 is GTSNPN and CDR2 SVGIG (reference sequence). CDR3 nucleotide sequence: TGTGCCTGGAGCCTAATGACTTCGTGGCACACTGAAGCTTTCTTT. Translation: CAWSLMTSWHTEAFF.

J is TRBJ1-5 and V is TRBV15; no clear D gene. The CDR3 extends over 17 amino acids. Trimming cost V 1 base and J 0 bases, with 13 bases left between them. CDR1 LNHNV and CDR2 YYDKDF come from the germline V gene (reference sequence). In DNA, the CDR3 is TGTGCCACCAGCAGAGGAGCGAAGGGATATAGCAATCAGCCCCAGCATTTT. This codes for CATSRGAKGYSNQPQHF.

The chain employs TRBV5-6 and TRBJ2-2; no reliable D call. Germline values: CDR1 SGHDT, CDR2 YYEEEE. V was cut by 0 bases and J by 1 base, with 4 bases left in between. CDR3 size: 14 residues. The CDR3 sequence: CASSLDRNTGELFF. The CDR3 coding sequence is TGTGCCAGCAGCTTGGACAGGAACACCGGGGAGCTGTTTTTT.

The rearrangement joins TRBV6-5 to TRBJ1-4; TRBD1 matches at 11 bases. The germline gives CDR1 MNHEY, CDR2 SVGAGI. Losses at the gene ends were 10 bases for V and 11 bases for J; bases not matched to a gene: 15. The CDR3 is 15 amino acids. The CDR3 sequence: CATRGQGAGEGKLFF. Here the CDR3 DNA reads TGTGCCACAAGAGGACAGGGGGCGGGGGAGGGGAAACTGTTTTTT.

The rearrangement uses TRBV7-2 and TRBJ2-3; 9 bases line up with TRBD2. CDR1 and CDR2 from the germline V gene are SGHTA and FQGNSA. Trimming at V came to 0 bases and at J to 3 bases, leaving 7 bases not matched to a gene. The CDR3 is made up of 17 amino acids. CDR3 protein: CASSLATGGGGTDTQYF. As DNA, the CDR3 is TGTGCCAGCAGCTTAGCTACGGGCGGGGGGGGAACAGATACGCAGTATTTT.

The CDR3 DNA is TGTGCCAGTATTCGGCAGGGCCACACTGAAGCTTTCTTT. Translation gives CASIRQGHTEAFF. V is TRBV19 and J is TRBJ1-1; possibly TRBD1 for D (5 bases). Between the trimmed V and J ends, which lost 7 bases and 3 bases, there was a span of 12 bases. The CDR3 has 13 residues. Germline V gene sequence: CDR1 LNHDA, CDR2 SQIVND (reference sequence).

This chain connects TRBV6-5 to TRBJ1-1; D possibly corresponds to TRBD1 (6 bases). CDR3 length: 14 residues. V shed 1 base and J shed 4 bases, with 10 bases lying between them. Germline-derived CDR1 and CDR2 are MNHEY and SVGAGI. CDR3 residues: CASSYLQGGTEAFF. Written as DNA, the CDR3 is TGTGCCAGCAGTTACTTACAGGGAGGCACTGAAGCTTTCTTT.

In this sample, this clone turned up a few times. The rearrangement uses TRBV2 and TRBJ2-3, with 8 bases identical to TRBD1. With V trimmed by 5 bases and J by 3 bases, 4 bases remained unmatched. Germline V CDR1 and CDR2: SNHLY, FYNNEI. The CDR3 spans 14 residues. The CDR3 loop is CASSLGQETDTQYF. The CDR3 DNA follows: TGTGCCAGCAGTTTGGGACAGGAGACAGATACGCAGTATTTT.

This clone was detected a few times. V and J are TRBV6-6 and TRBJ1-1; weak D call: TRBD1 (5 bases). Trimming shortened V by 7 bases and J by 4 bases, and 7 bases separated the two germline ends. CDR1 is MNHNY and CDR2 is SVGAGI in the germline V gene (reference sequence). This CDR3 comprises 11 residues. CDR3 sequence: CASMTATEAFF. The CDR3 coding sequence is TGTGCCAGCATGACAGCCACTGAAGCTTTCTTT.

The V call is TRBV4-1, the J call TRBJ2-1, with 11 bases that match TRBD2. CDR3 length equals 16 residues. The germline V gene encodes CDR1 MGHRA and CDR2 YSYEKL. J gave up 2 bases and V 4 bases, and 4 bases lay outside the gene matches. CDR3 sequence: CASSRGLAGAYNEQFF. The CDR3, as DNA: TGCGCCAGCAGCCGAGGACTAGCGGGTGCCTACAATGAGCAGTTCTTC.

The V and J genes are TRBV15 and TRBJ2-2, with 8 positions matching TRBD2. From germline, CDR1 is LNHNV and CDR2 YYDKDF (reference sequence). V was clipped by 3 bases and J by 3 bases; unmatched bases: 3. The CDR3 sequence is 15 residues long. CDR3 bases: TGTGCCACCAGCAGCGGGAGGGCCTACACCGGGGAGCTGTTTTTT. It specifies CATSSGRAYTGELFF.

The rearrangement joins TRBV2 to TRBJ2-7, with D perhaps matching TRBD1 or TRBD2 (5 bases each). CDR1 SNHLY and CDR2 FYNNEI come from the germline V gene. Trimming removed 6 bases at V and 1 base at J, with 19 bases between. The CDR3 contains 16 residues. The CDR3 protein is CASSPRSGTASYEQYF. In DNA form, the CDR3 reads TGTGCCAGCAGCCCTCGATCTGGGACGGCTTCCTACGAGCAGTACTTC.

The CDR3 spells CSLTGTQAPTDTQYF. In nucleotides, the CDR3 is TGCAGCCTGACGGGGACCCAGGCCCCCACAGATACGCAGTATTTT. The V call is TRBV29-1, the J call TRBJ2-3; the D call may be TRBD1 or TRBD2 (5 bases each). The CDR3 length is 15 residues. Germline CDR1 and CDR2: SQVTM and ANQGSEA. Trimming cost V 8 bases and J 2 bases, with 20 bases left between them.